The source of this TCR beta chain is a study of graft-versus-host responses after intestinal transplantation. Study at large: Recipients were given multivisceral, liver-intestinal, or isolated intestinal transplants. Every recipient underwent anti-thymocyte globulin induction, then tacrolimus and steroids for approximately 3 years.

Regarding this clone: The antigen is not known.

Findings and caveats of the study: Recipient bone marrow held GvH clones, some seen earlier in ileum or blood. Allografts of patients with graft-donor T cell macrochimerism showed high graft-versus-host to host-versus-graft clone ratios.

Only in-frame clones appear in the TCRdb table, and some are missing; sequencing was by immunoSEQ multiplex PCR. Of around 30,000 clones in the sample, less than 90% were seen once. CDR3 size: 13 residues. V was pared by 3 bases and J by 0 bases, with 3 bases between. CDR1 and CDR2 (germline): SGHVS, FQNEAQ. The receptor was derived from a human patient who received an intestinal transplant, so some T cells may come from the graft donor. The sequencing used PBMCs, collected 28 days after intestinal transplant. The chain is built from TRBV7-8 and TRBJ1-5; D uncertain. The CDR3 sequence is CASSLDSNQPQHF. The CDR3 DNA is TGTGCCAGCAGCTTGGATAGCAATCAGCCCCAGCATTTT. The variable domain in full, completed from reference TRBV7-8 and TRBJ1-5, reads GAGVSQSPRYKVAKRGQDVALRCDPISGHVSLFWYQQALGQGPEFLTYFQNEAQLDKSGLPSDRFFAERPEGSVSTLKIQRTQQEDSAVYLCASSLDSNQPQHFGDGTRLSIL.